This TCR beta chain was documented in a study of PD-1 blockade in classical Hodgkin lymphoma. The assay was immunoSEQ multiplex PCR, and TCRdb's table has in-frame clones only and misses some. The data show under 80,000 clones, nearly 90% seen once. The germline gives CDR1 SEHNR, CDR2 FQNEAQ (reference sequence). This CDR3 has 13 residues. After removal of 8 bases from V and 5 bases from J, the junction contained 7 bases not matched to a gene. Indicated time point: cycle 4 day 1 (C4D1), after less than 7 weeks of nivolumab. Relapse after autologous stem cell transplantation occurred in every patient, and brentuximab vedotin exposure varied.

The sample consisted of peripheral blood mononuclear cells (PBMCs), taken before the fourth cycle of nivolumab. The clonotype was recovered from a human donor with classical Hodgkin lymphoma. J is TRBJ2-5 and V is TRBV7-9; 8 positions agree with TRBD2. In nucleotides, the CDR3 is TGTGCCAGCGGGTTGACGGGGGGGGAGACCCAGTACTTC. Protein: CASGLTGGETQYF. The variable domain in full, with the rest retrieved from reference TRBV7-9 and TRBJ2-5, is DTGVSQNPRHKITKRGQNVTFRCDPISEHNRLYWYRQTLGQGPEFLTYFQNEAQLEKSRLLSDRFSAERPKGSFSTLEIQRTEQGDSAMYLCASGLTGGETQYFGPGTRLLVL.